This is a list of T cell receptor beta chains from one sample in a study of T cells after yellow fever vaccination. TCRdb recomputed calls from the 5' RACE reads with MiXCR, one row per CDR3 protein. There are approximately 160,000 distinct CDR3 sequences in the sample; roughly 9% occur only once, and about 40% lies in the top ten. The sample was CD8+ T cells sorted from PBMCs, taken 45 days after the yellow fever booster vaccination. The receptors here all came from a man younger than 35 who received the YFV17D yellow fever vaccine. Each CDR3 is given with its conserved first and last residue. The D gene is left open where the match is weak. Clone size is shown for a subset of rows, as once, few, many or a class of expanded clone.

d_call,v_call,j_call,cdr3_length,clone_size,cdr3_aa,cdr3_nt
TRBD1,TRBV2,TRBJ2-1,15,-,CASRGQGWSYNEQFF,TGTGCCAGCAGGGGACAGGGTTGGTCCTACAATGAGCAGTTCTTC
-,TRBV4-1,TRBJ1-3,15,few,CASSQIGATGNTIYF,TGCGCCAGCAGCCAAATAGGGGCGACTGGAAACACCATATATTTT
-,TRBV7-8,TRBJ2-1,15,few,CASSLVRGRRNEQFF,TGTGCCAGCAGCTTAGTACGGGGGAGGCGTAATGAGCAGTTCTTC
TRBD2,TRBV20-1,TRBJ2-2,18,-,CSANNLETSSANTGELFF,TGCAGTGCCAATAACCTTGAGACTAGCAGCGCGAACACCGGGGAGCTGTTTTTT
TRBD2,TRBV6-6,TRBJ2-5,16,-,CASSYSGRGDLRAQYF,TGTGCCAGCAGTTACTCAGGGCGGGGGGACCTCAGGGCCCAGTACTTC
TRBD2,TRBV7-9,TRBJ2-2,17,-,CASSLASSGGNTGELFF,TGTGCCAGCAGCTTAGCGTCTAGCGGGGGAAACACCGGGGAGCTGTTTTTT
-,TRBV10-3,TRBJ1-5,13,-,CAISGYGGQPQHF,TGTGCCATCAGTGGCTACGGGGGGCAGCCCCAGCATTTT
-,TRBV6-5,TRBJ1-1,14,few,CASSYSSSNTEAFF,TGTGCCAGCAGTTACTCGAGTTCTAACACTGAAGCTTTCTTT
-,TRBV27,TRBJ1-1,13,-,CASSSEGGLEAFF,TGTGCCAGCAGTTCGGAAGGAGGGTTGGAAGCTTTCTTT
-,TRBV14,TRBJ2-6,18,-,CASSQEQGDYSGANVLTF,TGTGCCAGCAGCCAAGAGCAGGGAGATTACTCTGGGGCCAACGTCCTGACTTTC
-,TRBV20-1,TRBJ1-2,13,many,CSARDRVGYGYTF,TGCAGTGCTAGAGACCGAGTGGGGTATGGCTACACCTTC
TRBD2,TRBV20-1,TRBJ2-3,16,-,CSAVERGGLATDTQYF,TGCAGTGCCGTTGAGCGGGGGGGACTCGCTACAGATACGCAGTATTTT
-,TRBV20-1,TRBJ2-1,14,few,CSATVGGAYNEQFF,TGCAGTGCTACCGTAGGGGGGGCCTACAATGAGCAGTTCTTC
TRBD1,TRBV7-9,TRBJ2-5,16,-,CASSFGRRTGQETQYF,TGTGCCAGCAGCTTTGGACGAAGGACAGGACAAGAGACCCAGTACTTC
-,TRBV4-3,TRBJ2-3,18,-,CASSQDPTPGGPADTQYF,TGCGCCAGCAGCCAAGATCCCACTCCCGGGGGGCCCGCGGATACGCAGTATTTT
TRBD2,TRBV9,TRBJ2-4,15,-,CASSVGVAGLNIQYF,TGTGCCAGCAGCGTAGGGGTAGCGGGGCTAAACATTCAGTACTTC
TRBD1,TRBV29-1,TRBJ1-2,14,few,CSVGQGRLDYGYTF,TGCAGCGTAGGACAGGGTCGTTTGGACTATGGCTACACCTTC
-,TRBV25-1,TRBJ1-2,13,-,CASSRDRNYGYTF,TGTGCCAGCAGTCGAGACAGGAACTATGGCTACACCTTC
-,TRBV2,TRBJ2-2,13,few,CASSAGNTGELFF,TGTGCCAGCAGTGCTGGGAACACCGGGGAGCTGTTTTTT
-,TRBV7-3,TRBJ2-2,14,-,CASSLTQNTGELFF,TGTGCCAGCAGCTTAACACAGAACACCGGGGAGCTGTTTTTT
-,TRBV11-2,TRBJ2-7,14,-,CASSLQGPSYEQYF,TGTGCCAGCAGCTTACAAGGGCCTTCCTACGAGCAGTACTTC
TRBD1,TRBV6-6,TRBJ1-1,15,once,CASRPPGQVIAEAFF,TGTGCCAGCAGGCCACCGGGACAGGTTATCGCTGAAGCTTTCTTT
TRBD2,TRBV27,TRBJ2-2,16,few,CASSLNSGWPSGELFF,TGTGCCAGCAGTTTGAATAGCGGGTGGCCTTCCGGGGAGCTGTTTTTT
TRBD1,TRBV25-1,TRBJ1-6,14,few,CASSWTGTGSPLHF,TGTGCCAGCAGTTGGACAGGAACGGGTTCACCCCTCCACTTT
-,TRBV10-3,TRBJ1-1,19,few,CAISESWAVSRGMNTEAFF,TGTGCCATCAGTGAGTCTTGGGCGGTGAGCAGGGGAATGAACACTGAAGCTTTCTTT
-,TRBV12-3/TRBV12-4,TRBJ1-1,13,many,CASGAGVGTEAFF,TGTGCCAGCGGAGCAGGGGTCGGCACTGAAGCTTTCTTT
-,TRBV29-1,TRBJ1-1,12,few,CSVDQGNTEAFF,TGCAGCGTTGACCAGGGGAACACTGAAGCTTTCTTT
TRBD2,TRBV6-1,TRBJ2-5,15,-,CASSESLAVQETQYF,TGTGCCAGCAGTGAAAGCCTAGCGGTCCAAGAGACCCAGTACTTC